The text below deals with one T cell receptor beta chain. Both 60 Vbeta primers and 13 Jbeta primers went into the PCR. Assay: immunoSEQ multiplex PCR; the TCRdb copy retains only in-frame clones and omits some. The sample shows more than 95,000 clones, and approximately 2% sits with its ten largest clones. This sample is drawn from a study of cytomegalovirus exposure and HLA in healthy donors. The CDR3 totals 16 residues. Trimming took off 4 bases at V and 5 bases at J, with 18 bases between the two ends. CDR1 is SEHNR, CDR2 FQNEAQ, per germline (reference sequence). Sequencing used PBMCs. The chain uses TRBV7-9 and TRBJ2-1; D is perhaps TRBD2 (7 bases). The sequence came from a man aged 35 to 55 in good health and CMV-seronegative. CDR3 region: CASSSPGASGHNEQFF. DNA for the CDR3: TGTGCCAGCAGCTCTCCGGGGGCTAGCGGTCACAATGAGCAGTTCTTC.